These 8 T cell receptor beta chains were all obtained from the same sample, sequenced in a study of T-cell reconstitution after alpha-beta-depleted transplantation in children. The library targeted TCRbeta and was prepared with unique molecular identifiers. Using its own MiXCR run on the PCR reads, TCRdb lists one record per CDR3 protein. The sample has about 290,000 distinct CDR3 sequences; 6% to 10% are singletons. These TCRs' antigens remain unknown. Regarding the study as a whole: Fresh T-cell production supplied most of the T-cell counts and diversity seen one year after transplant.

Specimen: peripheral blood, collected 360 days after TCRalphabeta/CD19-depleted stem cell transplant. The receptor set was obtained from a female patient between 2 and 15 years old who had a stem cell transplant for Fanconi anemia, so the T cells may come from the graft donor.

This clonotype showed up many times. The genes are TRBV11-3 and TRBJ2-1, with 7 bases that match TRBD2. Germline V gene sequence: CDR1 SGHNT, CDR2 YENEEA. V lost 1 base to trimming and J lost 9 bases; unmatched junction nucleotides: 12. This CDR3 is built from 16 residues. CDR3 nucleotides: TGTGCCAGCAGCTTAGTCCGGGACTATTATCCTCCTGAGCAGTTCTTC. Residues: CASSLVRDYYPPEQFF. The full variable domain, in which reference TRBV11-3 and TRBJ2-1 provide the parts outside the CDR3, is EAGVVQSPRYKIIEKKQPVAFWCNPISGHNTLYWYLQNLGQGPELLIRYENEEAVDDSQLPKDRFSAERLKGVDSTLKIQPAELGDSAVYLCASSLVRDYYPPEQFFGPGTRLTVL.

This clonotype was counted at least ten times. The chain uses TRBV25-1 and TRBJ2-3; D is uncertain. Trimming shortened V by 0 bases and J by 0 bases, and 7 bases separated the two germline ends. CDR1 is MGHDK and CDR2 is SYGVNS in the germline V gene. The CDR3 is 15 residues long. CDR3 in amino acids: CASSEYMGSTDTQYF. The DNA for the CDR3 is TGTGCCAGCAGTGAATATATGGGTAGCACAGATACGCAGTATTTT.

This clonotype was seen at least ten times. The chain is built from TRBV5-6 and TRBJ2-1, with TRBD2 matching 7 bases. V shed 6 bases, J shed 2 bases, and the junction held 11 bases outside the gene matches. The CDR3 is made up of 16 amino acids. CDR1 is SGHDT and CDR2 is YYEEEE in the germline V gene. The CDR3 region is CASNSGGTITYNEQFF. The CDR3 bases are TGTGCCAGCAACTCCGGGGGGACTATTACCTACAATGAGCAGTTCTTC. Based on the CDR3 plus reference TRBV5-6 and TRBJ2-1, the full variable domain is DAGVTQSPTHLIKTRGQQVTLRCSPKSGHDTVSWYQQALGQGPQFIFQYYEEEERQRGNFPDRFSGHQFPNYSSELNVNALLLGDSALYLCASNSGGTITYNEQFFGPGTRLTVL.

This clonotype was seen more than once but under ten times. V is TRBV11-2 and J is TRBJ2-7, with D possibly being TRBD1 (6 bases). The V gene lost 4 bases and the J gene lost 3 bases, with 19 bases spanning the gap. This CDR3 contains 16 residues. Germline CDR1 is SGHAT and CDR2 is FQNNGV. CDR3 DNA sequence: TGTGCCAGCAGCTCAGTGCAGACAGGATCCTTCTACGAGCAGTACTTC. Amino acids: CASSSVQTGSFYEQYF.

This clonotype was picked up many times. The rearrangement uses TRBV12-3 or TRBV12-4 and TRBJ2-3; D might be TRBD1 (6 bases). This CDR3 comprises 13 residues. V dropped 6 bases and J dropped 4 bases, with 11 bases sitting between them. In DNA, the CDR3 is TGTGCCAGCAGCCCTACAGGGTCAGATACGCAGTATTTT. This translates into CASSPTGSDTQYF.

V usage is TRBV5-1 and J usage is TRBJ2-7; D may match TRBD1 or TRBD2 (5 bases each). The germline V gene has CDR1 SGHRS and CDR2 YFSETQ. V lost 1 base and J lost 4, with 12 bases in between. The CDR3 covers 14 residues. The CDR3 sequence: CASSLLQGPYEQYF. In nucleotides, the CDR3 is TGCGCCAGCAGCTTGTTGCAGGGACCGTACGAGCAGTACTTC.

This clonotype was observed at least ten times. This chain connects TRBV14 to TRBJ2-1, with TRBD2 matching 10 bases. V lost 0 bases and J lost 7; bases outside the gene matches: 12. Germline CDR1 and CDR2: SGHDN and FVKESK. This CDR3 has 18 amino acids. In nucleotides, the CDR3 is TGTGCCAGCAGCCAAGATATACATTCGCTTAGCGGGAGGAATGAGCAGTTCTTC. Residues: CASSQDIHSLSGRNEQFF.

This clonotype was picked up a small number of times. CDR3 DNA: TGTGCCAGCAGTCTCGGGGGCGGCTTCCGTAATTCACCCCTCCACTTT. Its translation is CASSLGGGFRNSPLHF. This chain uses TRBV27 with TRBJ1-6; D is possibly TRBD1 (6 bases). The CDR3 contains 16 residues. V was cut by 5 bases and J by 6 bases, with 17 bases left in between. The germline V gene has CDR1 MNHEY and CDR2 SMNVEV (reference sequence).